The 16 T cell receptor beta chains below come from one sample, sequenced in a study of control samples from healthy donors and cancer patients. Sequenced by immunoSEQ multiplex PCR; TCRdb stores in-frame clones only, minus some. The profile shows about 120,000 clones, more than 70% of them singletons. The sample taken for sequencing was blood. The source is a middle-aged man in good health.

This sequence joins TRBV30 and TRBJ1-1, with 11 bases that match TRBD1. The CDR3 sequence is 18 residues long. V gave up 0 bases and J gave up 4 bases; unmatched junction bases: 13. Germline loops: CDR1 GTSNPN, CDR2 SVGIG (reference sequence). CDR3 DNA: TGTGCCTGGAGTGTGGGACAGGGGGGTCTTTTTTTGGGCACTGAAGCTTTCTTT. It codes for CAWSVGQGGLFLGTEAFF.

The table lists this clone with a count of one. This chain joins TRBV5-1 and TRBJ2-3; 9 nucleotides line up with TRBD2. Trimming cost V 1 base and J 5 bases; bases outside gene matches: 5. The CDR3 has 15 amino acids. Germline V gene data show CDR1 as SGHRS and CDR2 as YFSETQ. The CDR3 nucleotides are TGCGCCAGCAGCTTGTTTAGCGGGGGAGAAGATACGCAGTATTTT. It encodes CASSLFSGGEDTQYF.

The chain is built from TRBV9 and TRBJ1-2, with D perhaps TRBD1 (5 bases). The CDR3 is 13 amino acids. V lost 6 bases and J lost 3, with 12 bases in between. Germline assignment: CDR1 SGDLS and CDR2 YYNGEE. The CDR3 region is CASTGGVDYGYTF. The DNA of the CDR3 is TGTGCCAGCACGGGGGGGGTAGACTATGGCTACACCTTC.

The V gene is TRBV2, the J gene TRBJ2-3; possibly TRBD1 for D (6 bases). Trimming took off 3 bases at V and 4 bases at J, with 14 bases between the two ends. This CDR3 spans 15 amino acids. In germline, CDR1 is SNHLY, CDR2 FYNNEI. This CDR3 reads CASSDPGRGADTQYF. CDR3 DNA sequence: TGTGCCAGCAGTGACCCGGGCAGGGGTGCAGATACGCAGTATTTT.

The chain uses TRBV5-1 and TRBJ2-5; D is possibly TRBD1 or TRBD2 (5 bases each). From germline, CDR1 is SGHRS and CDR2 YFSETQ. The CDR3 is made up of 17 amino acids. V lost 0 bases and J 4 bases, leaving 19 bases between the germline ends. The chain's CDR3 is CASSLGPGPGRGETQYF. The CDR3 DNA reads TGCGCCAGCAGCTTGGGGCCGGGGCCGGGACGGGGAGAGACCCAGTACTTC.

This rearrangement joins TRBV19 to TRBJ1-1; the D is unclear. There are 15 residues in the CDR3. V lost 5 bases, J lost 5 bases, and 18 bases lay in between. Germline CDR1 LNHDA, CDR2 SQIVND (reference sequence). The CDR3 protein is CASSWEGIEWTEAFF. The CDR3, as DNA: TGTGCCAGTAGTTGGGAGGGCATCGAGTGGACTGAAGCTTTCTTT. Complete variable domain (other parts from reference TRBV19 and TRBJ1-1): DGGITQSPKYLFRKEGQNVTLSCEQNLNHDAMYWYRQDPGQGLRLIYYSQIVNDFQKGDIAEGYSVSREKKESFPLTVTSAQKNPTAFYLCASSWEGIEWTEAFFGQGTRLTVV.

The chain joins TRBV7-9 to TRBJ2-7, with D hard to call. The CDR3 spans 14 residues. Germline lookup yields CDR1 SEHNR and CDR2 FQNEAQ (reference sequence). V was shortened by 4 bases and J by 0 bases, with 10 bases between the two germline ends. In DNA form, the CDR3 reads TGTGCCAGCAGCTATGGCAGCCTCTCCTACGAGCAGTACTTC. It codes for CASSYGSLSYEQYF.

The J gene is TRBJ1-1, the V gene TRBV7-9; 10 nucleotides match TRBD1. The V gene end was trimmed by 5 bases and the J gene end by 0 bases; junction bases not matched to a gene: 9. From germline, CDR1 is SEHNR and CDR2 FQNEAQ (reference sequence). This CDR3 has 17 residues. The CDR3 protein is CASSNVGTGDLNTEAFF. CDR3 nucleotides: TGTGCCAGCAGCAACGTCGGGACAGGGGACCTGAACACTGAAGCTTTCTTT.

Points on this clone: Different DNA sequences within this sample yield the same CDR3. J is TRBJ1-1 and V is TRBV18, with D unclear. Trimming removed 3 bases at V and 0 bases at J, with 8 bases between. The germline V gene encodes CDR1 KGHSH and CDR2 LQKENI. The CDR3 runs 14 residues. In DNA, the CDR3 is TGTGCCAGCTCACCCTCCGGTCTGAACACTGAAGCTTTCTTT. Translating it yields CASSPSGLNTEAFF.

This clone was seen once. The chain couples TRBV20-1 to TRBJ1-4, with 8 bases matching TRBD1. Germline V gene lookup returns CDR1 DFQATT and CDR2 SNEGSKA (reference sequence). The CDR3 extends over 11 amino acids. Unmatched junction bases numbered 4, after V lost 8 bases and J lost 8 bases. CDR3 amino acids: CSIQGVEKLFF. Written as DNA, the CDR3 is TGCAGTATACAGGGGGTAGAAAAACTGTTTTTT.

V gene TRBV19 combines with J gene TRBJ1-6; D is possibly TRBD1 (5 bases). This CDR3 has 14 residues. Germline loops: CDR1 LNHDA, CDR2 SQIVND (reference sequence). With 7 bases removed from V and 8 bases from J, the gap between germline ends came to 15 bases. CDR3 sequence reads: CASTVGTAHSPLHF. In DNA form, the CDR3 reads TGTGCCAGTACAGTCGGGACCGCTCATTCACCCCTCCACTTT.

The chain recombines TRBV5-5 with TRBJ2-7, with D possibly being TRBD2 (6 bases). Trimming removed 4 bases from V and 1 base from J, with 15 bases in between. The CDR3 sequence is 15 residues long. The germline V gene has CDR1 SGHKS and CDR2 YYEKEE (reference sequence). CDR3 amino acids: CASSRWDGGSYEQYF. The DNA for the CDR3 is TGTGCCAGCAGCCGGTGGGACGGGGGTTCCTACGAGCAGTACTTC.

The chain is built from TRBV10-3 and TRBJ1-1, with 8 nucleotides matching TRBD1. Trimming cost V 6 bases and J 3 bases; bases outside gene matches: 0. The germline V gene encodes CDR1 ENHRY and CDR2 SYGVKD. This CDR3 region has 12 residues. The CDR3 bases are TGTGCCATCAGGACAGGGGACACTGAAGCTTTCTTT. Translation gives CAIRTGDTEAFF.

The chain couples TRBV25-1 to TRBJ2-3; 10 positions match TRBD2. After removal of 6 bases from V and 14 bases from J, the junction contained 17 bases not matched to a gene. Germline CDR1 is MGHDK and CDR2 is SYGVNS. This CDR3 has 15 amino acids. CDR3 amino acids: CASRAGGSGGPSSYF. CDR3 coding DNA: TGTGCCAGCAGGGCCGGGGGTAGCGGGGGGCCGTCCTCGTATTTT. Full variable domain (missing parts from reference TRBV25-1 and TRBJ2-3): EADIYQTPRYLVIGTGKKITLECSQTMGHDKMYWYQQDPGMELHLIHYSYGVNSTEKGDLSSESTVSRIRTEHFPLTLESARPSHTSQYLCASRAGGSGGPSSYFGPGTRLTVL.

The V and J genes are TRBV7-9 and TRBJ2-7; D not certain. CDR3 length: 13 amino acids. Germline V gives CDR1 SEHNR, CDR2 FQNEAQ (reference sequence). Deletions cut 2 bases from V and 2 bases from J, with 7 bases between. CDR3 protein: CASSLPPPYEQYF. Here the CDR3 DNA reads TGTGCCAGCAGCTTACCCCCCCCCTACGAGCAGTACTTC.

The V and J genes are TRBV2 and TRBJ2-2, with 12 bases fitting TRBD1. Germline V CDR1 and CDR2: SNHLY, FYNNEI. After removal of 6 bases from V and 7 bases from J, the junction contained 9 bases not matched to a gene. The CDR3 has 16 amino acids. The CDR3 region has the DNA TGTGCCAGCAGGGATACCGGGACAGGGGGCCTCGGGGAGCTGTTTTTT. Translating gives CASRDTGTGGLGELFF.